Presented here are 5 T cell receptor beta chains from one specimen sequenced in a study of blood T cells in healthy people across ages. It was with a sample-barcoded 5' primer and a J-beta primer mix that a second PCR of roughly 6 to 12 cycles was run. TCRdb processed the 5' RACE reads anew with MiXCR; each CDR3 protein has one entry. The table records about a million distinct CDR3 sequences, around 54% of them present only once. The specimen sequenced was blood. These TCRs come from an older woman in good health.

This clonotype was counted between two and nine times. This rearrangement joins TRBV3-1 to TRBJ2-5; 13 bases agree with TRBD2. This CDR3 has 13 amino acids. Trimming removed 5 bases from V and 9 bases from J; junction bases left unmatched: 3. Germline V lookup: CDR1 LGHDT, CDR2 YNNKEL (reference sequence). CDR3 in amino acids: CASSGTSGVPQYF. CDR3 DNA: TGTGCCAGCAGCGGGACTAGCGGGGTCCCCCAGTACTTC.

V and J are TRBV27 and TRBJ2-5; D is possibly TRBD2 (5 bases). With the DNA end fitting TRBJ2-7 better, the J assignment may be wrong. CDR3 size: 15 residues. Germline V lookup: CDR1 MNHEY, CDR2 SMNVEV (reference sequence). The CDR3 reads CASSLRTGSGYEQYF. The DNA for the CDR3 is TGTGCCAGCAGTCTGCGGACGGGGTCAGGCTACGAGCAGTACTTC.

This clonotype showed up just a few times. This chain uses TRBV28 with TRBJ2-4; a possible D gene is TRBD2 (6 bases). The CDR3 totals 15 residues. CDR1 MDHEN and CDR2 SYDVKM come from the germline V gene. Between the trimmed V and J ends, which lost 4 bases and 0 bases, there was a span of 10 bases. CDR3 coding DNA: TGTGCCAGCAGTTCCGGGGGACTAGCCAAAAACATTCAGTACTTC. This encodes CASSSGGLAKNIQYF.

V gene TRBV3-1 combines with J gene TRBJ2-1, with D uncertain. The CDR3 loop spans 15 amino acids. Trimming stripped 0 bases from V and 4 bases from J, with 10 bases between. CDR1 is LGHDT and CDR2 is YNNKEL in the germline V gene (reference sequence). In nucleotides, the CDR3 is TGTGCCAGCAGCCAAGACCCCTCAGAGTACAATGAGCAGTTCTTC. Its protein is CASSQDPSEYNEQFF.

A single count supports this clonotype. The V call is TRBV27, the J call TRBJ2-5, with D perhaps TRBD1 (5 bases). The germline V and J ends were trimmed by 7 bases and 3 bases, with 24 bases remaining between them. The CDR3 loop spans 17 amino acids. The germline CDR1 and CDR2 sequences are MNHEY and SMNVEV (reference sequence). CDR3: CASILMGSGPSKETQYF. The CDR3, as DNA: TGTGCCAGCATCCTAATGGGGTCAGGGCCGTCCAAAGAGACCCAGTACTTC.